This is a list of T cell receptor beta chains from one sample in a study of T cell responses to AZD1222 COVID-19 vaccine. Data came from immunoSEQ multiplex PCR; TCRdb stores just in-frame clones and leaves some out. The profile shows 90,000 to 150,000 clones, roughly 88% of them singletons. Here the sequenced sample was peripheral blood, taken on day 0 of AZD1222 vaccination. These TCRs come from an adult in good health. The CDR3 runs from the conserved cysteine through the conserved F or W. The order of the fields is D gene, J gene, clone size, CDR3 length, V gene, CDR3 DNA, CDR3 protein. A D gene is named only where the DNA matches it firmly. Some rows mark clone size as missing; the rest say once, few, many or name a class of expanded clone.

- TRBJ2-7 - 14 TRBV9 TGTGCCAGCAGCGTAGGGAGGGGGGGCTACGAGCAGTACTTC CASSVGRGGYEQYF
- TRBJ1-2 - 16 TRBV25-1 TGTGCCAGCAGTAAAGGGACGGCCCAATCGTTACGTGGCTACACCTTC CASSKGTAQSLRGYTF
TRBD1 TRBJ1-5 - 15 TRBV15 TGTGCCACCAGCACCGGGACAGGGGGCAGTCAGCCCCAGCATTTT CATSTGTGGSQPQHF
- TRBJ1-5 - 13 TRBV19 TGTGCCAGTAGTCCGCGGGGGGGTCAGCCCCAGCATTTT CASSPRGGQPQHF
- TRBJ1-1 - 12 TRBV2 TGTGCCAGCCTTCGGACGGGAACTGAAGCTTTCTTT CASLRTGTEAFF
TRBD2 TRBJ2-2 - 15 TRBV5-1 TGCGCCAGCAGCGTATCTAGCGGGGGCTCCGGGGAGCTGTTTTTT CASSVSSGGSGELFF
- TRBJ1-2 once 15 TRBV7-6 TGTGCCAGCAGCTTAACTCCTACAGGGATGGAAGGCTACACCTTC CASSLTPTGMEGYTF
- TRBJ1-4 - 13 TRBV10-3 TGTGCCATCAGGGATAGTGCTAATGAAAAACTGTTTTTT CAIRDSANEKLFF
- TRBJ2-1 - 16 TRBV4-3 TGCGCCAGCAGCCAAGCGGACTCACGGGGCTACAATGAGCAGTTCTTC CASSQADSRGYNEQFF
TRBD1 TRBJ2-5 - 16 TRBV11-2 TGTGCCAGCAGCTTACAACCGGGACAGTCCGGGGAGACCCAGTACTTC CASSLQPGQSGETQYF
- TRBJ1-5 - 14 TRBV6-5 TGTGCCAGCAGCTCCGGGACACCCGATCAGCCCCAGCATTTT CASSSGTPDQPQHF
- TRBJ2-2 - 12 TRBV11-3 TGTGCCAGCAGCTTGCAAACCGGGGAGCTGTTTTTT CASSLQTGELFF
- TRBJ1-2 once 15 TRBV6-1 TGTGCCAGCAGTCCCAGGGTATCGGGCGTGTATGGCTACACCTTC CASSPRVSGVYGYTF
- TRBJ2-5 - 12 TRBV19 TGTGCCAGTAGCAACCTTGGAGAGACCCAGTACTTC CASSNLGETQYF
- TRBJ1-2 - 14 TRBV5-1 TGCGCCAGCAGCCTCGAAGACAGCCTCTATGGCTACACCTTC CASSLEDSLYGYTF